This T cell receptor beta chain was identified in a study of cytomegalovirus exposure and HLA in healthy donors. Primers: 60 Vbeta forward and 13 Jbeta reverse. Here immunoSEQ multiplex PCR was the method, and the copy in TCRdb shows in-frame clones only, minus some. The sample carries about 160,000 clones, around nine tenths recorded once. V shed 4 bases and J 0 bases; nucleotides not matched to a gene: 2. The CDR3 extends over 14 amino acids. Germline lookup yields CDR1 MDHEN and CDR2 SYDVKM. The sample was PBMCs. The TCR originated in a woman in her 30s in good health and CMV-seronegative. The chain links TRBV28 to TRBJ1-2, with 7 bases identical to TRBD1. Here the CDR3 reads CASSWTGANYGYTF. CDR3 sequence (DNA): TGTGCCAGCAGTTGGACAGGAGCTAACTATGGCTACACCTTC.